Following are 9 T cell receptor beta chains from one sample sequenced in a study of T cell repertoires in cytomegalovirus infection. No antigen has been assigned to these receptors. Each CDR3 protein gets one entry after TCRdb re-called the reads with MiXCR. The table records around 430,000 distinct CDR3 sequences, more than 40% of them present only once. The source material was cultured PBMCs, sampled from culture after CMV antigen stimulation. These receptors originate from a human donor in good health (CMV status not recorded). Some clones in this sample may be carry-over from other donors' samples.

This clonotype was counted at least ten times. The rearrangement links TRBV7-2 to TRBJ1-2, with D possibly being TRBD1 (6 bases). There are 16 residues in the CDR3. The germline V gene encodes CDR1 SGHTA and CDR2 FQGNSA. With 3 bases removed from V and 2 bases from J, the gap between germline ends came to 16 bases. CDR3 loop: CASSFYSGTRNYGYTF. CDR3 coding DNA: TGTGCCAGCAGCTTCTACTCCGGGACAAGGAACTATGGCTACACCTTC.

This clonotype occurred once. V is TRBV7-2 and J is TRBJ2-1; 8 bases agree with TRBD2. This CDR3 is built from 15 residues. V dropped 5 bases and J dropped 4; count of bases not matched to a gene: 7. The V gene's germline CDR1 is SGHTA and CDR2 FQGNSA. The CDR3 DNA sequence: TGTGCCAGCAGCCTTAGCGGGATCAGGTACAATGAGCAGTTCTTC. Amino acids: CASSLSGIRYNEQFF. The full variable domain, completed using reference TRBV7-2 and TRBJ2-1, is GAGVSQSPSNKVTEKGKDVELRCDPISGHTALYWYRQSLGQGLEFLIYFQGNSAPDKSGLPSDRFSAERTGGSVSTLTIQRTQQEDSAVYLCASSLSGIRYNEQFFGPGTRLTVL.

J is TRBJ2-1 and V is TRBV4-1; 11 bases fit TRBD2. V trimming: 4 bases; J trimming: 7 bases; junction bases outside the gene matches: 15. Germline CDR1 is MGHRA and CDR2 is YSYEKL. The CDR3 is made up of 18 amino acids. The CDR3 region is CASSLRISGGALGNEQFF. The CDR3 DNA is TGCGCCAGCAGCCTTCGGATTAGCGGGGGGGCCTTGGGGAATGAGCAGTTCTTC.

This clonotype was detected only a few times. The genes are TRBV7-2 and TRBJ2-3, with D possibly being TRBD2 (5 bases). This CDR3 spans 13 amino acids. Germline loops: CDR1 SGHTA, CDR2 FQGNSA. V was clipped by 5 bases and J by 4 bases, with 10 bases between them. CDR3 residues: CASSLGLSDTQYF. CDR3 DNA: TGTGCCAGCAGCCTAGGACTGTCAGATACGCAGTATTTT.

At least ten counts were recorded for this clonotype. V and J are TRBV7-6 and TRBJ1-1, with D uncertain. The ends were cut back, 1 base at V and 1 base at J, with 4 bases in the middle. Per the germline V gene, CDR1 is SGHVS and CDR2 is FNYEAQ. CDR3 length: 13 residues. CDR3 residues: CASSLGENTEAFF. CDR3 nucleotides: TGTGCCAGCAGCTTAGGGGAGAACACTGAAGCTTTCTTT.

The chain recombines TRBV12-3 or TRBV12-4 with TRBJ2-5; D gene ambiguous. V was clipped by 4 bases and J by 4 bases, with 13 bases between them. This CDR3 region has 14 residues. CDR3 sequence: CASSSIFRSETQYF. CDR3 bases: TGTGCCAGCAGTTCAATATTCCGATCAGAGACCCAGTACTTC.

V and J are TRBV7-2 and TRBJ2-2, with D unresolved. Per the germline V gene, CDR1 is SGHTA and CDR2 is FQGNSA. V shed 0 bases and J shed 4 bases, with 9 bases lying between them. This CDR3 region has 15 residues. CDR3 residues: CASSLAPAITGELFF. The CDR3 DNA is TGTGCCAGCAGCTTAGCGCCAGCCATCACCGGGGAGCTGTTTTTT.

The rearrangement joins TRBV7-3 to TRBJ2-7; a weak D match, TRBD1 (6 bases). The CDR3 consists of 16 residues. Trimming cost V 4 bases and J 0 bases, with 16 bases left between them. CDR1 is SGHTA, CDR2 FQGTGA, per germline. The CDR3 sequence: CASSSGASSASYEQYF. The CDR3, as DNA: TGTGCCAGCAGCTCAGGGGCTTCCTCGGCCTCCTACGAGCAGTACTTC.

This chain connects TRBV28 to TRBJ2-3; tentatively, D is TRBD1 or TRBD2 (5 bases each). The CDR3 consists of 13 residues. Germline V gives CDR1 MDHEN, CDR2 SYDVKM. V lost 8 bases, J lost 2 bases, and 11 bases lay in between. In DNA form, the CDR3 reads TGTGCCAGCCGGGGTGGACACACAGATACGCAGTATTTT. Amino acid sequence: CASRGGHTDTQYF.